This T cell receptor (beta chain) was documented in a study of T cell repertoires in cytomegalovirus infection. There are a few counts of this clonotype. Its matching antigen is unknown. Using its own MiXCR run on the reads, TCRdb lists one record per CDR3 protein. Here the sample spans about a million distinct CDR3 sequences, approximately 31% being singletons. Sequenced material: cultured CD8+ T cells from PBMCs, taken from culture after CMV antigen stimulation. The source is a human donor in good health (CMV status not recorded). Some clones in this sample may be carry-over from other donors' samples.

In DNA, the CDR3 is TGTGCCAGCAGCTATAAAGACAGGTTAAAAATAGGGGATACGCAGTATTTT. It specifies CASSYKDRLKIGDTQYF. V and J are TRBV7-2 and TRBJ2-3; tentative D call: TRBD1 (6 bases). The CDR3 totals 17 residues. Trimming cost V 4 bases and J 6 bases, with 23 bases left between them. From germline, CDR1 is SGHTA and CDR2 FQGNSA.